The 27 T cell receptor beta chains presented below share a single source sample, sequenced in a study of cytomegalovirus exposure and HLA in healthy donors. Primers: 60 Vbeta forward and 13 Jbeta reverse. Profiled with immunoSEQ multiplex PCR; TCRdb holds only in-frame clones, not every one. The repertoire holds around 110,000 clones, 75% seen once, with around 1.5% in the top ten. Sequenced sample: PBMCs. These receptors originate from a woman aged 18-29 years in good health and CMV-seronegative.

The chain joins TRBV4-1 to TRBJ1-3, with 8 bases identical to TRBD1. There are 16 residues in the CDR3. V was clipped by 1 base and J by 0 bases; unmatched bases: 2. Germline CDR1 and CDR2: MGHRA and YSYEKL. The CDR3 loop is CASSQGQGNSGNTIYF. The CDR3 DNA is TGCGCCAGCAGCCAAGGACAGGGGAACTCTGGAAACACCATATATTTT.

CDR3 sequence: CASSLAPRGVGETQYF. CDR3 bases: TGTGCCAGCAGCTTAGCTCCCAGGGGTGTGGGAGAGACCCAGTACTTC. The chain combines TRBV7-9 with TRBJ2-5, with TRBD1 as a possible D gene (6 bases). Germline V gives CDR1 SEHNR, CDR2 FQNEAQ (reference sequence). The V end lost 0 bases, the J end lost 4 bases, and 15 bases lay between the germline ends. The CDR3 totals 16 residues.

This clone was observed a few times. V gene TRBV5-1 combines with J gene TRBJ2-7, with 10 bases fitting TRBD1. CDR1 is SGHRS and CDR2 is YFSETQ in the germline V gene. The CDR3 runs 13 residues. Germline trimming cut 7 bases from V and 4 bases from J; bases unmatched to any gene: 5. The CDR3 sequence is CASYRDRGYEQYF. The CDR3 coding sequence is TGCGCCAGCTACCGGGACAGGGGTTACGAGCAGTACTTC.

The V gene is TRBV5-1, the J gene TRBJ1-6; tentative D call: TRBD1 (5 bases). Germline V CDR1 and CDR2: SGHRS, YFSETQ. V lost 2 bases and J 5 bases, leaving 8 bases between the germline ends. The CDR3 spans 14 residues. The CDR3 DNA is TGCGCCAGCAGCTTAGGACAAGATAATTCACCCCTCCACTTT. This translates into CASSLGQDNSPLHF.

This clone appeared a few times. The chain recombines TRBV2 with TRBJ2-1, with D uncertain. The germline CDR1 and CDR2 sequences are SNHLY and FYNNEI. This CDR3 region has 13 residues. Deletions cut 7 bases from V and 8 bases from J, with 15 bases between. The CDR3 reads CASTHPGVHEQFF. In DNA, the CDR3 is TGTGCCAGCACCCACCCCGGAGTGCATGAGCAGTTCTTC.

The chain recombines TRBV7-9 with TRBJ1-1, with D hard to call. The germline CDR1 and CDR2 sequences are SEHNR and FQNEAQ (reference sequence). Trimming removed 5 bases from V and 0 bases from J, with 4 bases in between. The CDR3 is 12 amino acids. Written as DNA, the CDR3 is TGTGCCAGCAGCCTAATGAACACTGAAGCTTTCTTT. This sequence encodes CASSLMNTEAFF.

CDR3 region: CASSESRTGYNGYTF. The CDR3 DNA sequence: TGCGCCAGCAGTGAGAGTCGAACAGGGTACAATGGCTACACCTTC. V usage is TRBV10-1 and J usage is TRBJ1-2; the D gene is possibly TRBD1 (6 bases). Germline loops: CDR1 WNHNN, CDR2 SYGVQD (reference sequence). This CDR3 comprises 15 residues. The V end lost 2 bases, the J end lost 6 bases, and 16 bases lay between the germline ends.

This chain uses TRBV5-6 with TRBJ2-7, with TRBD1 as a possible D gene (6 bases). The CDR3 runs to 14 residues. V lost 3 bases and J lost 0, with 10 bases in between. Germline V gene sequence: CDR1 SGHDT, CDR2 YYEEEE. The CDR3 DNA reads as TGTGCCAGCAGCTACGGACAGAGCTCCTACGAGCAGTACTTC. It is translated as CASSYGQSSYEQYF.

This clone was seen once. The chain links TRBV30 to TRBJ1-2; no reliable D call. CDR1 and CDR2 from the germline V gene are GTSNPN and SVGIG (reference sequence). V shed 3 bases and J shed 1 base, with 9 bases lying between them. This CDR3 contains 13 residues. The CDR3 is CAWRNSFNYGYTF. The CDR3 DNA reads TGTGCCTGGAGGAACAGTTTTAACTATGGCTACACCTTC.

This rearrangement joins TRBV7-8 to TRBJ1-1; tentatively, D is TRBD1 (5 bases). The CDR3 has 13 amino acids. Germline V lookup: CDR1 SGHVS, CDR2 FQNEAQ. V lost 6 bases and J 1 base, leaving 9 bases between the germline ends. In DNA, the CDR3 is TGTGCCAGCAGTCGTACAGGGAACACTGAAGCTTTCTTT. Translation gives CASSRTGNTEAFF.

For this clone: The identical CDR3 is also encoded by other nucleotide sequences in the sample. The gene calls are TRBV10-3 and TRBJ2-7, with 11 positions matching TRBD1. The CDR3 extends over 13 amino acids. V was pared by 8 bases and J by 3 bases, with 3 bases of the junction left unmatched. Looked up from germline, CDR1 is ENHRY and CDR2 is SYGVKD. CDR3 sequence reads: CAIGTGGSYEQYF. DNA for the CDR3: TGTGCCATCGGGACAGGGGGGAGCTACGAGCAGTACTTC.

The genes are TRBV28 and TRBJ1-2; 9 bases map to TRBD1. The CDR3 sequence is 13 residues long. Per the germline V gene, CDR1 is MDHEN and CDR2 is SYDVKM. Trimming cost V 6 bases and J 3 bases; bases outside gene matches: 2. The CDR3 sequence: CASSWDRDYGYTF. In nucleotides, the CDR3 is TGTGCCAGCAGCTGGGACAGGGACTATGGCTACACCTTC.

The J gene is TRBJ1-1, the V gene TRBV29-1; D perhaps matches TRBD1 (6 bases). Germline lookup yields CDR1 SQVTM and CDR2 ANQGSEA. Trimming took off 3 bases at V and 7 bases at J, with 12 bases between the two ends. There are 12 residues in the CDR3. The CDR3 reads CSVEGGAVEAFF. In DNA form, the CDR3 reads TGCAGCGTTGAGGGGGGGGCGGTTGAAGCTTTCTTT.

Remarks on this clone: The same CDR3 is also encoded by other DNA sequences in this sample. The chain has TRBV2 and TRBJ2-7; D may be TRBD1 (6 bases). The CDR3 has 12 amino acids. CDR1 and CDR2 from the germline V gene are SNHLY and FYNNEI. V was trimmed by 9 bases and J by 0 bases, leaving 9 bases between them. The CDR3 DNA reads as TGTGCCAGTAGGGACATCTCCTACGAGCAGTACTTC. It translates to CASRDISYEQYF.

This clone appeared a few times. The chain has TRBV4-1 and TRBJ1-5; weak D call: TRBD1 (6 bases). This CDR3 has 16 amino acids. V dropped 0 bases and J dropped 4 bases, with 13 bases sitting between them. The V gene's germline CDR1 is MGHRA and CDR2 YSYEKL. The CDR3 DNA sequence: TGCGCCAGCAGCCAAGATGGAAGGGGGGGAAATCAGCCCCAGCATTTT. Its translation: CASSQDGRGGNQPQHF.

The rearrangement links TRBV7-2 to TRBJ2-7; no firm D call. The V end was cut by 1 base, the J end by 3 bases, with 13 bases between. There are 15 residues in the CDR3. From germline, CDR1 is SGHTA and CDR2 FQGNSA. For the CDR3, the DNA is TGTGCCAGCAGCTTAGTTACTGGGCAGGACTACGAGCAGTACTTC. This gives the protein CASSLVTGQDYEQYF.

This chain connects TRBV11-2 to TRBJ1-5, with D possibly being TRBD1 (6 bases). Germline CDR1 and CDR2: SGHAT and FQNNGV. The CDR3 runs to 15 residues. Trimming took 1 base from V and 3 from J, leaving 10 bases between them. CDR3 nucleotide sequence: TGTGCCAGCAGCTTAGGTTGGACAGACAATCAGCCCCAGCATTTT. Its protein product is CASSLGWTDNQPQHF.

This chain links TRBV30 with TRBJ1-6; possibly TRBD1 for D (5 bases). Germline V gene lookup returns CDR1 GTSNPN and CDR2 SVGIG (reference sequence). V dropped 3 bases and J dropped 9 bases, with 9 bases sitting between them. The CDR3 covers 12 residues. The DNA of the CDR3 is TGTGCCTGGAGGGGGCAGAGTTCACCCCTCCACTTT. This encodes CAWRGQSSPLHF.

This chain uses TRBV9 with TRBJ2-2; possible D gene TRBD1, 6 bases. Germline CDR1 reads SGDLS; CDR2 reads YYNGEE. There are 13 residues in the CDR3. Trimming removed 6 bases at V and 5 bases at J, with 11 bases between. CDR3 sequence: CASNLQGTGELFF. DNA of the CDR3: TGTGCCAGCAATCTCCAGGGGACCGGGGAGCTGTTTTTT.

The CDR3 DNA reads TGTGCCAGCAGCCGGAGCTCTGGGGCCAACGTCCTGACTTTC. It codes for CASSRSSGANVLTF. The V and J genes are TRBV7-2 and TRBJ2-6; D not resolved. Germline V CDR1 and CDR2: SGHTA, FQGNSA. Trimming took off 5 bases at V and 0 bases at J, with 5 bases between the two ends. The CDR3 loop spans 14 amino acids.

This chain connects TRBV7-8 to TRBJ1-5, with D unclear. This CDR3 contains 13 residues. Germline V lookup: CDR1 SGHVS, CDR2 FQNEAQ. V was shortened by 3 bases and J by 4 bases, with 7 bases between the two germline ends. The CDR3 DNA reads TGTGCCAGCAGCTTGCGACTTAATCAGCCCCAGCATTTT. This translates into CASSLRLNQPQHF.

The chain carries TRBV28 and TRBJ1-1, with TRBD1 as a possible D gene (5 bases). The CDR3 covers 14 residues. Trimming took off 2 bases at V and 5 bases at J, with 12 bases between the two ends. The germline CDR1 and CDR2 sequences are MDHEN and SYDVKM. The CDR3 spells CASSLTGGKTEAFF. The CDR3 nucleotides read TGTGCCAGCAGTTTAACAGGTGGCAAAACTGAAGCTTTCTTT. Supplemented by reference TRBV28 and TRBJ1-1, the full variable domain reads DVKVTQSSRYLVKRTGEKVFLECVQDMDHENMFWYRQDPGLGLRLIYFSYDVKMKEKGDIPEGYSVSREKKERFSLILESASTNQTSMYLCASSLTGGKTEAFFGQGTRLTVV.

The chain joins TRBV4-1 to TRBJ2-2; D remains ambiguous. This CDR3 has 14 residues. V was shortened by 6 bases and J by 4 bases, with 12 bases between the two germline ends. Per germline, CDR1 MGHRA and CDR2 YSYEKL. CDR3 sequence reads: CASRREPLTGELFF. The CDR3 coding sequence is TGCGCCAGCAGAAGAGAACCTCTCACCGGGGAGCTGTTTTTT.

V gene TRBV9 combines with J gene TRBJ1-1; 7 nucleotides line up with TRBD1. The CDR3 runs to 13 residues. J lost 1 base, V lost 8 bases, and 5 bases had no gene match. Germline CDR1 reads SGDLS; CDR2 reads YYNGEE. DNA of the CDR3: TGTGCCAGTACAGGGGTTACGAACACTGAAGCTTTCTTT. This translates into CASTGVTNTEAFF.

This clone was found a few times. The chain has TRBV13 and TRBJ1-6; D remains ambiguous. The CDR3 covers 15 residues. With 7 bases removed from V and 6 bases from J, the gap between germline ends came to 16 bases. CDR1 PRHDT and CDR2 FYEKMQ come from the germline V gene (reference sequence). The CDR3 protein is CASTARMAPNSPLHF. The DNA for the CDR3 is TGTGCCAGCACCGCGAGGATGGCCCCTAATTCACCCCTCCACTTT. Full variable domain (rest looked up from reference TRBV13 and TRBJ1-6): AAGVIQSPRHLIKEKRETATLKCYPIPRHDTVYWYQQGPGQDPQFLISFYEKMQSDKGSIPDRFSAQQFSDYHSELNMSSLELGDSALYFCASTARMAPNSPLHFGNGTRLTVT.

This clone appeared a few times. V and J are TRBV2 and TRBJ2-7, with D perhaps TRBD1 (5 bases). CDR1 is SNHLY and CDR2 is FYNNEI in the germline V gene. Trimming pared 8 bases from V and 4 bases from J, leaving 9 bases between. The CDR3 runs 11 residues. CDR3 sequence reads: CASRQSYEQYF. CDR3 sequence (DNA): TGTGCCAGCCGACAGTCTTACGAGCAGTACTTC.

This clone has just a few counts. This chain connects TRBV4-1 to TRBJ1-1, with D possibly being TRBD1 (5 bases). The ends were cut back, 0 bases at V and 3 bases at J, with 17 bases in the middle. This CDR3 comprises 17 residues. Per germline, CDR1 MGHRA and CDR2 YSYEKL. The CDR3 here is CASSQEGSRGGYTEAFF. Written as DNA, the CDR3 is TGCGCCAGCAGCCAAGAAGGTTCTCGCGGGGGATACACTGAAGCTTTCTTT.